Listed below are T cell receptor beta chains from one sample, sequenced in a study of beta chain features in type 1 diabetes. Assay: immunoSEQ multiplex PCR; the TCRdb copy retains only in-frame clones and omits some. The sample shows just over 600,000 clones, around 15% of them seen only once. Material: naive CD4+ T cells from blood. Every receptor here comes from a man between 18 and 29 years old in good health. The CDR3 runs from the conserved cysteine through the conserved F or W. A D gene is named only where the DNA matches it firmly. Rows give clone size only sometimes, using once, few, many, or a class for an expanded clone.

d_gene: -
abundance: few
v_gene: TRBV11-2
j_gene: TRBJ2-5
CDR3nt: TGTGCCAGCAGCTTATCTCTGGGTTGGCAAGAGACCCAGTACTTC
CDR3aa: CASSLSLGWQETQYF

d_gene: -
abundance: -
v_gene: TRBV10-3
j_gene: TRBJ1-1
CDR3nt: TGTGCCATTAACACACAGGGTGGCACTGAAGCTTTCTTT
CDR3aa: CAINTQGGTEAFF

d_gene: -
abundance: few
v_gene: TRBV4-3
j_gene: TRBJ1-2
CDR3nt: TGCGCCAGCAGCCAGGCCCCGGGACACCTAACGACTAACTATGGCTACACCTTC
CDR3aa: CASSQAPGHLTTNYGYTF

d_gene: -
abundance: -
v_gene: TRBV2
j_gene: TRBJ1-2
CDR3nt: TGTGCCAGCCGCAGGAACTATGGCTACACCTTC
CDR3aa: CASRRNYGYTF

d_gene: TRBD1
abundance: -
v_gene: TRBV29-1
j_gene: TRBJ1-1
CDR3nt: TGCAGCGTGGGAGCCGGGACAGGGAACCTAGCCCAAGCTTTCTTT
CDR3aa: CSVGAGTGNLAQAFF

d_gene: -
abundance: few
v_gene: TRBV7-9
j_gene: TRBJ1-1
CDR3nt: TGTGCCAGCAGTCCGCCAGGGGCGAGGTTCGACACTGAAGCTTTCTTT
CDR3aa: CASSPPGARFDTEAFF

d_gene: TRBD1
abundance: few
v_gene: TRBV12-5
j_gene: TRBJ2-3
CDR3nt: TGTGCTAGTGGGATGGGACAGGGAACATATACGCAGTATTTT
CDR3aa: CASGMGQGTYTQYF

d_gene: -
abundance: -
v_gene: TRBV7-2
j_gene: TRBJ2-2
CDR3nt: TGTGCCAGCAGCAACAAGAACACCGGGGAGCTGTTTTTT
CDR3aa: CASSNKNTGELFF

d_gene: TRBD2
abundance: -
v_gene: TRBV4-2
j_gene: TRBJ2-7
CDR3nt: TGTGCCAGCAGCCAGTCATGGCGGGAGGGAAGGTACGAGCAGTACTTC
CDR3aa: CASSQSWREGRYEQYF

d_gene: -
abundance: few
v_gene: TRBV5-1
j_gene: TRBJ1-5
CDR3nt: TGCGCCAGCGCCGAGACAGGAACAAGCAATCAGCCCCAGCATTTT
CDR3aa: CASAETGTSNQPQHF

d_gene: -
abundance: few
v_gene: TRBV5-1
j_gene: TRBJ2-2
CDR3nt: TGCGCCAGCAGCTTGGCGACTTTCACCGGGGAGCTGTTTTTT
CDR3aa: CASSLATFTGELFF

d_gene: -
abundance: -
v_gene: TRBV19
j_gene: TRBJ1-1
CDR3nt: TGTGCCAGTAGTCCCGGACTTCCCGGGACTGAAGCTTTCTTT
CDR3aa: CASSPGLPGTEAFF

d_gene: -
abundance: few
v_gene: TRBV20-1
j_gene: TRBJ1-2
CDR3nt: TGCAGTGCTAGCCACAACTATGGCTACACCTTC
CDR3aa: CSASHNYGYTF

d_gene: TRBD1
abundance: few
v_gene: TRBV27
j_gene: TRBJ1-6
CDR3nt: TGTGCCAGTCGACAGGGGTCCCGCTCCTATAATTCACCCCTCCACTTT
CDR3aa: CASRQGSRSYNSPLHF

d_gene: -
abundance: -
v_gene: TRBV21-1
j_gene: TRBJ2-7
CDR3nt: TGTGCCAGCAGCAACCGGGATCCTACCTTCGAGCAGTACTTC
CDR3aa: CASSNRDPTFEQYF

d_gene: -
abundance: -
v_gene: TRBV5-4
j_gene: TRBJ2-2
CDR3nt: TGTGCCAGCAGCTTAGGGGGTAGCGGCGGTCTCTGGGAGCTGTTTTTT
CDR3aa: CASSLGGSGGLWELFF

d_gene: -
abundance: -
v_gene: TRBV7-9
j_gene: TRBJ2-7
CDR3nt: TGTGCCAGCAGCTTATTTGGGGCCTCCTACGAGCAGTACTTC
CDR3aa: CASSLFGASYEQYF

d_gene: TRBD1
abundance: -
v_gene: TRBV19
j_gene: TRBJ2-4
CDR3nt: TGTGCCAGTAGTATCAAAACAGGGGCCATTCAGTACTTC
CDR3aa: CASSIKTGAIQYF

d_gene: -
abundance: few
v_gene: TRBV27
j_gene: TRBJ1-6
CDR3nt: TGTGCCAGCAGTTTTGAACAGGGCTATTCACCCCTCCACTTT
CDR3aa: CASSFEQGYSPLHF

d_gene: -
abundance: -
v_gene: TRBV5-1
j_gene: TRBJ1-2
CDR3nt: TGCGCCAGCAGTTCATACAGGGCCAACTATGGCTACACCTTC
CDR3aa: CASSSYRANYGYTF

d_gene: -
abundance: few
v_gene: TRBV12-5
j_gene: TRBJ2-2
CDR3nt: TGTGCTAGTGCCCAAAGGTGGATAGGATACACCGGGGAGCTGTTTTTT
CDR3aa: CASAQRWIGYTGELFF

d_gene: -
abundance: -
v_gene: TRBV12-5
j_gene: TRBJ1-1
CDR3nt: TGTGCTAGTGGAGGAAACTGGGGGGGCACTGAAGCTTTCTTT
CDR3aa: CASGGNWGGTEAFF

d_gene: -
abundance: -
v_gene: TRBV7-3
j_gene: TRBJ1-1
CDR3nt: TGTGCCAGCAGCTCCCGAGGGGGGGAAGCTTTCTTT
CDR3aa: CASSSRGGEAFF

d_gene: TRBD2
abundance: few
v_gene: TRBV2
j_gene: TRBJ2-2
CDR3nt: TGTGCCAGCACCCTGGGACTAGCGGGAACCGGGGAGCTGTTTTTT
CDR3aa: CASTLGLAGTGELFF

d_gene: -
abundance: few
v_gene: TRBV6-6
j_gene: TRBJ2-7
CDR3nt: TGTGCCAGCAGTCCCGGAGCAAAGGGCCCCTCCTACGAGCAGTACTTC
CDR3aa: CASSPGAKGPSYEQYF

d_gene: TRBD1
abundance: few
v_gene: TRBV7-2
j_gene: TRBJ2-2
CDR3nt: TGTGCCAGCAGCCCCCGGACAGGGGCGAACACCGGGGAGCTGTTTTTT
CDR3aa: CASSPRTGANTGELFF

d_gene: TRBD1
abundance: -
v_gene: TRBV4-2
j_gene: TRBJ2-2
CDR3nt: TGTGCCAGCAGCCGCGGGACAGGGGGTACCGGGGAGCTGTTTTTT
CDR3aa: CASSRGTGGTGELFF

d_gene: -
abundance: -
v_gene: TRBV10-3
j_gene: TRBJ1-2
CDR3nt: TGTGCCATCAGTGAGTCTTGGGGCGCGGATGGCTACACCTTC
CDR3aa: CAISESWGADGYTF

d_gene: -
abundance: -
v_gene: TRBV28
j_gene: TRBJ1-1
CDR3nt: TGTGCCAGCAGTTTAAGTGGGTCCACTGAAGCTTTCTTT
CDR3aa: CASSLSGSTEAFF

d_gene: -
abundance: few
v_gene: TRBV5-4
j_gene: TRBJ2-3
CDR3nt: TGTGCCAGCAGCTTGGAGGGGGGTGATACGCAGTATTTT
CDR3aa: CASSLEGGDTQYF

d_gene: TRBD2
abundance: few
v_gene: TRBV5-6
j_gene: TRBJ2-1
CDR3nt: TGTGCCAGCAGCCGGGACCTCGGGAGGGAGGCTTACAATGAGCAGTTCTTC
CDR3aa: CASSRDLGREAYNEQFF

d_gene: -
abundance: -
v_gene: TRBV7-3
j_gene: TRBJ1-1
CDR3nt: TGTGCCAGCAGCCCGACTGGGGGCCGCGGCACTGAAGCTTTCTTT
CDR3aa: CASSPTGGRGTEAFF

d_gene: -
abundance: -
v_gene: TRBV29-1
j_gene: TRBJ2-2
CDR3nt: TGCAGCGTTGGTTCAGGGTTCGGGGAGCTGTTTTTT
CDR3aa: CSVGSGFGELFF

d_gene: -
abundance: few
v_gene: TRBV7-2
j_gene: TRBJ1-5
CDR3nt: TGTGCCAGCAGCTTAGCCCTTAGGGAGTTCCAGCATTTT
CDR3aa: CASSLALREFQHF

d_gene: -
abundance: -
v_gene: TRBV11-1
j_gene: TRBJ2-1
CDR3nt: TGTGCCAGCAGCCCGAGGGGTTCCTACAATGAGCAGTTCTTC
CDR3aa: CASSPRGSYNEQFF

d_gene: TRBD1
abundance: few
v_gene: TRBV9
j_gene: TRBJ2-5
CDR3nt: TGTGCCAGCAGCGTAGCCGGGACAGGAAAAGAGACCCAGTACTTC
CDR3aa: CASSVAGTGKETQYF

d_gene: -
abundance: few
v_gene: TRBV7-2
j_gene: TRBJ2-2
CDR3nt: TGTGCCAGCAGCAGGAGGACCGGTATGAACACCGGGGAGCTGTTTTTT
CDR3aa: CASSRRTGMNTGELFF

d_gene: -
abundance: -
v_gene: TRBV7-3
j_gene: TRBJ2-5
CDR3nt: TGTGCCAGCAGCCAAGGGGCAGAGACCCAGTACTTC
CDR3aa: CASSQGAETQYF

d_gene: TRBD2
abundance: -
v_gene: TRBV18
j_gene: TRBJ2-3
CDR3nt: TGTGCCAGCCCTAATGGAGCGGGGCCCACAGATACGCAGTATTTT
CDR3aa: CASPNGAGPTDTQYF

d_gene: TRBD1
abundance: -
v_gene: TRBV14
j_gene: TRBJ2-2
CDR3nt: TGTGCCAGCAGCCGAGGACAGGTTAACACCGGGGAGCTGTTTTTT
CDR3aa: CASSRGQVNTGELFF

d_gene: TRBD2
abundance: -
v_gene: TRBV25-1
j_gene: TRBJ2-1
CDR3nt: TGTGCCAGCAGTGAACCCGGGAGGGTCAGTGAGCAGTTCTTC
CDR3aa: CASSEPGRVSEQFF

d_gene: -
abundance: -
v_gene: TRBV28
j_gene: TRBJ1-4
CDR3nt: TGTGCCAGCCGGGGCCCTTTAGGGGCAAATGAAAAACTGTTTTTT
CDR3aa: CASRGPLGANEKLFF

d_gene: -
abundance: few
v_gene: TRBV5-4
j_gene: TRBJ2-1
CDR3nt: TGTGCCAGCAGCTTGGTGAACGGGAGCTCCTACAATGAGCAGTTCTTC
CDR3aa: CASSLVNGSSYNEQFF

d_gene: -
abundance: few
v_gene: TRBV30
j_gene: TRBJ2-1
CDR3nt: TGTGCCTGGAGTGTACCCAGGCCTCTGCTGAGCGATGAGCAGTTCTTC
CDR3aa: CAWSVPRPLLSDEQFF

d_gene: TRBD1
abundance: many
v_gene: TRBV7-9
j_gene: TRBJ2-4
CDR3nt: TGTGCCAGCAGCCCCCGACAGGGGCAAAACATTCAGTACTTC
CDR3aa: CASSPRQGQNIQYF

d_gene: TRBD1
abundance: -
v_gene: TRBV25-1
j_gene: TRBJ1-2
CDR3nt: TGTGCCAGCAGTGATCGGACAGGGGTGGATGACTATGGCTACACCTTC
CDR3aa: CASSDRTGVDDYGYTF

d_gene: -
abundance: few
v_gene: TRBV5-1
j_gene: TRBJ2-7
CDR3nt: TGCGCCAGCAGCTTGGATGGGGTTTCACTGGAGTACTTC
CDR3aa: CASSLDGVSLEYF